These 13 T cell receptor beta chains were all obtained from the same sample, sequenced in a study of T cell repertoires in cytomegalovirus infection. In TCRdb, the reads were re-called with MiXCR into one record per CDR3 protein. The table includes about 71,000 distinct CDR3 sequences, 20% to 25% detected once. These receptors' targets are unknown. The sample was CD8+ T cells from cultured PBMCs, taken from culture after CMV antigen stimulation. These receptors all come from a human donor in good health (CMV status not recorded). Some clones in this sample may be carry-over from other donors' samples.

The chain has TRBV7-9 and TRBJ1-2, with D uncertain. The V end was cut by 1 base, the J end by 4 bases, with 16 bases between. Germline-derived CDR1 and CDR2 are SEHNR and FQNEAQ (reference sequence). This CDR3 has 16 amino acids. In nucleotides, the CDR3 is TGTGCCAGCAGCTTAGGAGGCGAATCCCGACTCTATGGCTACACCTTC. Its protein is CASSLGGESRLYGYTF.

V usage is TRBV4-1 and J usage is TRBJ1-5; 8 positions agree with TRBD1. The germline CDR1 and CDR2 sequences are MGHRA and YSYEKL. After removal of 2 bases from V and 5 bases from J, the junction contained 5 bases not matched to a gene. This CDR3 has 15 amino acids. CDR3 nucleotides: TGCGCCAGCAGCCAAACGCAGGGGGCTTATCAGCCCCAGCATTTT. This sequence encodes CASSQTQGAYQPQHF.

The gene calls are TRBV27 and TRBJ2-7; D is unclear. V was shortened by 2 bases and J by 0 bases, with 8 bases between the two germline ends. Germline V gene data show CDR1 as MNHEY and CDR2 as SMNVEV (reference sequence). CDR3 length equals 14 residues. The CDR3 region is CASSLKEYSYEQYF. The CDR3 region has the DNA TGTGCCAGCAGTTTAAAGGAGTACTCCTACGAGCAGTACTTC.

The V and J genes are TRBV5-1 and TRBJ2-7; TRBD1 aligns across 10 bases. Trimming at V came to 2 bases and at J to 2 bases, leaving 4 bases not matched to a gene. This CDR3 spans 15 amino acids. Germline CDR1 is SGHRS and CDR2 is YFSETQ. The CDR3 DNA reads as TGCGCCAGCAGCTTCACCGGGACAGGGGCCTACGAGCAGTACTTC. Translation gives CASSFTGTGAYEQYF.

The table lists this clonotype with a few counts. The V gene is TRBV7-9, the J gene TRBJ2-2; 7 bases line up with TRBD2. This CDR3 comprises 14 residues. J lost 6 bases, V lost 3 bases, and 4 bases had no gene match. CDR1 and CDR2 (germline): SEHNR, FQNEAQ (reference sequence). CDR3 residues: CASSFRDYAGELFF. Here the CDR3 DNA reads TGTGCCAGCAGCTTCCGGGACTATGCCGGGGAGCTGTTTTTT.

The chain carries TRBV7-9 and TRBJ1-6; D gene uncertain. This CDR3 contains 15 residues. V lost 5 bases, J lost 7 bases, and 15 bases lay in between. CDR1 SEHNR and CDR2 FQNEAQ come from the germline V gene (reference sequence). CDR3 sequence reads: CASSLEREGNSPLHF. Here the CDR3 DNA reads TGTGCCAGCAGCCTTGAGAGGGAGGGCAATTCACCCCTCCACTTT.

This clonotype was recorded a few times. The rearrangement links TRBV6-2 or TRBV6-3 to TRBJ1-1; tentatively, D is TRBD1 (5 bases). Trimming pared 2 bases from V and 5 bases from J, leaving 15 bases between. Germline lookup yields CDR1 MNHEY and CDR2 SVGEGT. The CDR3 is 15 amino acids. The CDR3: CASSYLTLGRTEAFF. In DNA form, the CDR3 reads TGTGCCAGCAGTTACCTCACCCTGGGACGGACTGAAGCTTTCTTT.

This clonotype was seen more than once but under ten times. This chain links TRBV7-9 with TRBJ1-1; D possibly corresponds to TRBD1 (6 bases). Germline V CDR1 and CDR2: SEHNR, FQNEAQ (reference sequence). Trimming pared 1 base from V and 7 bases from J, leaving 10 bases between. This CDR3 is built from 13 residues. CDR3 residues: CASSLGGPNEAFF. In DNA form, the CDR3 reads TGTGCCAGCAGCTTAGGGGGGCCGAATGAAGCTTTCTTT.

The V and J genes are TRBV7-9 and TRBJ1-2; D not certain. Germline-derived CDR1 and CDR2 are SEHNR and FQNEAQ (reference sequence). Trimming shortened V by 5 bases and J by 0 bases, and 7 bases separated the two germline ends. CDR3 length: 13 residues. DNA for the CDR3: TGTGCCAGCAGCGACATAGCTAACTATGGCTACACCTTC. Its translation: CASSDIANYGYTF.

The chain combines TRBV6-1 with TRBJ1-3, with TRBD1 as a possible D gene (5 bases). Germline CDR1 and CDR2: MNHNS and SASEGT. The CDR3 runs 15 residues. Between the trimmed V and J ends, which lost 3 bases and 1 base, there was a span of 10 bases. The DNA of the CDR3 is TGTGCCAGCAGTGAGATCAGGGCTTCTGGAAACACCATATATTTT. Protein product: CASSEIRASGNTIYF.

The chain carries TRBV6-1 and TRBJ1-2; 7 nucleotides match TRBD1. Trimming took 6 bases from V and 4 from J; bases not matched to a gene: 11. This CDR3 comprises 15 residues. CDR1 is MNHNS, CDR2 SASEGT, per germline. The CDR3 DNA follows: TGTGCCAGCAGCCCCACAGGGGATCATACCTATGGCTACACCTTC. Translation: CASSPTGDHTYGYTF.

This clonotype was seen a few times. The rearrangement uses TRBV10-3 and TRBJ2-3; D uncertain. The CDR3 runs to 14 residues. V lost 5 bases and J lost 4, with 13 bases in between. Germline values: CDR1 ENHRY, CDR2 SYGVKD. The CDR3 region has the DNA TGTGCCATCAGTCCCTCCATTCAAGCAGATACGCAGTATTTT. Amino acids: CAISPSIQADTQYF.

The rearrangement uses TRBV7-9 and TRBJ1-1; TRBD1 matches 12 bases. This CDR3 comprises 14 residues. J was trimmed by 10 bases and V by 6 bases; bases with no gene match: 9. CDR1 and CDR2 (germline): SEHNR, FQNEAQ (reference sequence). The CDR3 reads CASSPGTGGFGAFF. The DNA of the CDR3 is TGTGCCAGCAGTCCCGGGACAGGGGGCTTTGGAGCTTTCTTT.